One and the same sample provided the 27 T cell receptor beta chains below, sequenced in a study of cytomegalovirus exposure and HLA in healthy donors. The PCR made use of 60 Vbeta and 13 Jbeta primers. The protocol was immunoSEQ multiplex PCR, while the TCRdb copy is restricted to in-frame clones and leaves out a portion. The sample carries 90,000 to 100,000 clones, around 76% recorded once. The source material was PBMCs. The receptor source for this set is a middle-aged man in good health and CMV-seropositive.

The V gene is TRBV27, the J gene TRBJ2-7, with D possibly being TRBD2 (6 bases). CDR3 size: 15 residues. Germline V gene lookup returns CDR1 MNHEY and CDR2 SMNVEV (reference sequence). V dropped 4 bases and J dropped 5 bases, with 18 bases sitting between them. In DNA, the CDR3 is TGTGCCAGCAGTTCATTGGCGGGAAGGCGGGACGAGCAGTACTTC. Translation gives CASSSLAGRRDEQYF.

The J gene is TRBJ1-1, the V gene TRBV5-4, with a tentative D call TRBD1 (5 bases). Germline lookup yields CDR1 SGHNT and CDR2 YYREEE (reference sequence). The CDR3 totals 15 residues. The V end was cut by 4 bases, the J end by 3 bases, with 16 bases between. This CDR3 is CASSIRVRVHTEAFF. CDR3 coding DNA: TGTGCCAGCAGCATCAGGGTCCGGGTCCACACTGAAGCTTTCTTT.

The V gene is TRBV4-3, the J gene TRBJ2-7; D is ambiguous. V was pared by 0 bases and J by 6 bases, with 9 bases between. The length of the CDR3 is 13 residues. Germline lookup yields CDR1 LGHNA and CDR2 YSLEER. The CDR3 DNA is TGCGCCAGCAGCCAAGATCTAGTGGGCGAGCAGTACTTC. Translation gives CASSQDLVGEQYF.

The sample holds a few counts of this clone. The chain recombines TRBV7-3 with TRBJ2-6; D not resolved. CDR1 is SGHTA, CDR2 FQGTGA, per germline. This CDR3 is 12 amino acids long. The CDR3 reads CSNGSGANVLTF. The CDR3 bases are TGTTCTAACGGGTCTGGGGCCAACGTCCTGACTTTC.

This clone has just a few counts. The gene calls are TRBV5-1 and TRBJ2-3; 11 positions match TRBD1. The V and J ends lost 4 bases and 2 bases, in that order; junction bases with no gene match: 3. This CDR3 has 15 residues. The germline gives CDR1 SGHRS, CDR2 YFSETQ. CDR3 sequence: CASSRDRGDTDTQYF. The CDR3 region has the DNA TGCGCCAGCAGCCGGGACAGGGGGGACACAGATACGCAGTATTTT.

This chain uses TRBV11-2 with TRBJ1-4; a weak D match, TRBD1 (6 bases). CDR1 is SGHAT and CDR2 is FQNNGV in the germline V gene. Trimming removed 3 bases at V and 0 bases at J, with 14 bases between. The length of the CDR3 is 17 residues. In DNA form, the CDR3 reads TGTGCCAGCAGCTTCACTACAGGGCCCCCAACTAATGAAAAACTGTTTTTT. It yields the protein CASSFTTGPPTNEKLFF.

The gene calls are TRBV6-5 and TRBJ2-2; D unclear. V was pared by 4 bases and J by 2 bases, with 11 bases between. Germline V gene data show CDR1 as MNHEY and CDR2 as SVGAGI. There are 15 residues in the CDR3. The CDR3 reads CASSSGADNTGELFF. The CDR3 nucleotides read TGTGCCAGCAGTTCCGGAGCAGATAACACCGGGGAGCTGTTTTTT.

This chain links TRBV19 with TRBJ2-7; no firm D call. V lost 0 bases, J lost 6 bases, and 12 bases lay in between. Germline lookup yields CDR1 LNHDA and CDR2 SQIVND (reference sequence). The CDR3 is made up of 14 amino acids. The CDR3 DNA is TGTGCCAGTAGTATAGATAACTATATTAGCGAGCAGTACTTC. It is translated as CASSIDNYISEQYF.

The chain joins TRBV5-1 to TRBJ2-7, with D perhaps matching TRBD2 (6 bases). Germline assignment: CDR1 SGHRS and CDR2 YFSETQ. Trimming stripped 7 bases from V and 0 bases from J, with 17 bases between. This CDR3 is 15 amino acids long. CDR3 residues: CASQRAGGLSYEQYF. DNA of the CDR3: TGCGCCAGCCAACGGGCCGGGGGACTCTCCTACGAGCAGTACTTC. Full variable domain (outside the CDR3, taken from reference TRBV5-1 and TRBJ2-7): KAGVTQTPRYLIKTRGQQVTLSCSPISGHRSVSWYQQTPGQGLQFLFEYFSETQRNKGNFPGRFSGRQFSNSRSEMNVSTLELGDSALYLCASQRAGGLSYEQYFGPGTRLTVT.

The rearrangement joins TRBV7-2 to TRBJ2-1, with TRBD2 identical over 11 bases. J lost 3 bases, V lost 8 bases, and 6 bases had no gene match. This CDR3 spans 15 amino acids. Germline lookup yields CDR1 SGHTA and CDR2 FQGNSA. CDR3: CASGSSGGLYNEQFF. The CDR3 region has the DNA TGTGCCAGCGGTTCTAGCGGGGGGCTCTACAATGAGCAGTTCTTC.

J is TRBJ2-2 and V is TRBV5-5; TRBD1 matches at 9 bases. The J segment lost 4 bases and the V segment lost 5 bases, leaving 6 bases of the junction unmatched. The germline V gene encodes CDR1 SGHKS and CDR2 YYEKEE (reference sequence). The CDR3 loop spans 15 amino acids. This CDR3 reads CASRAGQGITGELFF. The CDR3 DNA follows: TGTGCCAGCAGGGCGGGACAGGGAATCACCGGGGAGCTGTTTTTT.

This clone turned up a few times. V gene TRBV2 combines with J gene TRBJ2-7; TRBD1 is a possible D gene (5 bases). CDR3 size: 12 residues. Germline CDR1 reads SNHLY; CDR2 reads FYNNEI. Trimming shortened V by 5 bases and J by 2 bases, and 7 bases separated the two germline ends. The CDR3 here is CASSRTPYEQYF. The CDR3 DNA sequence: TGTGCCAGCAGTCGGACACCCTACGAGCAGTACTTC.

For the CDR3, the DNA is TGTGCCAGCAGCCTGGGGCCGATGGGGGAGCAGTACTTC. Protein: CASSLGPMGEQYF. This chain uses TRBV7-8 with TRBJ2-7; a possible D gene is TRBD1 (5 bases). CDR1 and CDR2 (germline): SGHVS, FQNEAQ. V was clipped by 5 bases and J by 7 bases, with 15 bases between them. The CDR3 consists of 13 residues.

In its sample, this clone was seen once. This rearrangement joins TRBV28 to TRBJ1-5; D is perhaps TRBD1 (5 bases). Trimming removed 3 bases at V and 6 bases at J, with 12 bases between. In germline, CDR1 is MDHEN, CDR2 SYDVKM. The CDR3 extends over 14 amino acids. In nucleotides, the CDR3 is TGTGCCAGCAGTTTGGCGGGGGAGGGTCAGCCCCAGCATTTT. Translation: CASSLAGEGQPQHF. The variable domain in full, completed from reference TRBV28 and TRBJ1-5, reads DVKVTQSSRYLVKRTGEKVFLECVQDMDHENMFWYRQDPGLGLRLIYFSYDVKMKEKGDIPEGYSVSREKKERFSLILESASTNQTSMYLCASSLAGEGQPQHFGDGTRLSIL.

The genes are TRBV4-1 and TRBJ1-1, with D possibly being TRBD1 (6 bases). V gave up 5 bases and J gave up 2 bases, with 12 bases separating them. The germline V gene has CDR1 MGHRA and CDR2 YSYEKL. CDR3 size: 14 residues. The CDR3 coding sequence is TGCGCCAGCAGCACCCAGGGGAGAAACACTGAAGCTTTCTTT. Protein product: CASSTQGRNTEAFF.

V and J are TRBV19 and TRBJ1-2; possible D gene TRBD1, 5 bases. The germline V gene encodes CDR1 LNHDA and CDR2 SQIVND (reference sequence). This CDR3 has 16 amino acids. Deletions cut 0 bases from V and 7 bases from J, with 18 bases between. The CDR3 loop reads CASSIERVTVNLGYTF. The CDR3 nucleotides are TGTGCCAGTAGTATAGAAAGGGTGACAGTCAACCTTGGCTACACCTTC.

The J gene is TRBJ1-6, the V gene TRBV6-6, with 10 nucleotides matching TRBD1. The CDR3 loop spans 13 amino acids. Looked up from germline, CDR1 is MNHNY and CDR2 is SVGAGI (reference sequence). J was trimmed by 10 bases and V by 5 bases; bases with no gene match: 2. In DNA, the CDR3 is TGTGCCAGCAGTGTGACAGGGGGCTCACCCCTCCACTTT. Protein sequence: CASSVTGGSPLHF.

This clone appeared a single time. The V gene is TRBV11-2, the J gene TRBJ2-7, with 9 positions matching TRBD1. This CDR3 region has 13 residues. After removal of 4 bases from V and 6 bases from J, the junction contained 4 bases not matched to a gene. CDR1 and CDR2 from the germline V gene are SGHAT and FQNNGV. The chain's CDR3 is CASSSGTGLEQYF. For the CDR3, the DNA is TGTGCCAGCAGCTCCGGGACAGGGCTCGAGCAGTACTTC.

This chain joins TRBV15 and TRBJ2-7, with TRBD1 identical over 9 bases. With 2 bases clipped from V and 5 bases from J, the junction kept 13 bases outside the gene matches. The CDR3 consists of 17 residues. In germline, CDR1 is LNHNV, CDR2 YYDKDF (reference sequence). CDR3 DNA: TGTGCCACCAGCAGACCAACAGGGGGCGGCAGAGGGGACGAGCAGTACTTC. Translation gives CATSRPTGGGRGDEQYF.

V and J are TRBV5-1 and TRBJ2-1; 8 bases align to TRBD2. CDR3 length: 15 residues. Germline V lookup: CDR1 SGHRS, CDR2 YFSETQ. The V and J ends lost 3 bases and 9 bases, in that order; junction bases with no gene match: 11. For the CDR3, the DNA is TGCGCCAGCAGCTGGGGACCGGGACTAGGAAGTGAGCAGTTCTTC. Its translation is CASSWGPGLGSEQFF.

The chain links TRBV5-1 to TRBJ1-2; the match to TRBD1 covers 10 bases. V lost 0 bases to trimming and J lost 6 bases; unmatched junction nucleotides: 11. Germline lookup yields CDR1 SGHRS and CDR2 YFSETQ. There are 17 residues in the CDR3. This chain's CDR3 is CASSLGWATGTGDGYTF. CDR3 nucleotides: TGCGCCAGCAGCTTGGGGTGGGCTACCGGGACAGGGGATGGCTACACCTTC.

In this sample, this clone turned up a few times. The V gene is TRBV2, the J gene TRBJ2-1; a weak D match, TRBD2 (5 bases). The CDR3 loop spans 15 amino acids. CDR1 is SNHLY and CDR2 is FYNNEI in the germline V gene. The V gene lost 1 base and the J gene lost 1 base, with 8 bases spanning the gap. In DNA form, the CDR3 reads TGTGCCAGCAGTGAAGTCACGGGGTCCTACAATGAGCAGTTCTTC. Its translation is CASSEVTGSYNEQFF.

V and J are TRBV15 and TRBJ2-7; D gene uncertain. V lost 0 bases and J 0 bases, leaving 3 bases between the germline ends. This CDR3 is built from 13 residues. Germline V CDR1 and CDR2: LNHNV, YYDKDF (reference sequence). CDR3 residues: CATSRDYSYEQYF. CDR3 DNA: TGTGCCACCAGCAGAGACTACTCCTACGAGCAGTACTTC.

This chain uses TRBV11-2 with TRBJ1-2, with 9 bases matching TRBD1. V was clipped by 10 bases and J by 1 base; unmatched bases: 4. Germline CDR1 is SGHAT and CDR2 is FQNNGV. This CDR3 region has 13 residues. CDR3 bases: TGTGCCACCGGACAGGGGATTAACTATGGCTACACCTTC. Its protein product is CATGQGINYGYTF.

This clone was detected a few times. The chain joins TRBV27 to TRBJ2-3; D may be TRBD2 (5 bases). V shed 7 bases and J shed 1 base, with 12 bases lying between them. Germline V gene lookup returns CDR1 MNHEY and CDR2 SMNVEV (reference sequence). The CDR3 spans 14 residues. Here the CDR3 reads CASTAGGRTDTQYF. CDR3 bases: TGTGCCAGCACGGCTGGAGGACGCACAGATACGCAGTATTTT.

The gene calls are TRBV5-1 and TRBJ2-3, with 11 bases identical to TRBD2. Germline CDR1 SGHRS, CDR2 YFSETQ. The CDR3 has 16 amino acids. V was clipped by 1 base and J by 1 base; unmatched bases: 2. The CDR3 DNA sequence: TGCGCCAGCAGCTTGCCGGGACTAGCGGGCACAGATACGCAGTATTTT. Protein sequence: CASSLPGLAGTDTQYF.

The rearrangement links TRBV9 to TRBJ2-7; the match to TRBD2 covers 9 bases. With V trimmed by 2 bases and J by 1 base, 7 bases remained unmatched. The CDR3 is made up of 16 amino acids. From germline, CDR1 is SGDLS and CDR2 YYNGEE. The CDR3 protein is CASSVGAGGRSYEQYF. Written as DNA, the CDR3 is TGTGCCAGCAGCGTGGGGGCGGGGGGGCGATCCTACGAGCAGTACTTC.